This T cell receptor (beta chain) was documented in a study of cytomegalovirus exposure and HLA in healthy donors (dated by TCRdb to about 2017). Study-level background: An earlier analysis of several hundred of the donors reported approximately 300 Gb of sequence data and 117 million unique TCR beta sequences from about 179 million T cells. In the later analysis, no new phenotypic data were used to find candidate immune exposures; instead, reliance was placed on TCR beta sequences and their occurrence across donors. Roughly 5 DR-DQ haplotypes were handled as single units for association and clustering because linkage in the cohort was strong. Using immunosequencing, the study profiled T cell repertoires from 666 subjects and related those repertoires to cytomegalovirus serostatus. Roughly 320 gigabases of sequencing data and 70 million to 95 million unique TCR sequences made up an early release that covered roughly 670 HLA-typed donors. A later analysis re-examined previously published TCR beta repertoires from more than 600 donors and added high-resolution HLA genotyping to investigate patterns of TCR occurrence. Among a few hundred genotyped donors of the cohort, an average of approximately 230,000 unique TCR beta nucleotide sequences were sequenced per donor, about a sixth of them non-productive. Donor age, sex, ethnicity and CMV serostatus were compiled alongside the repertoire data. Every repertoire in the discovery cohort had been generated on one and the same sequencing platform. The number of donors typed differed by locus, with about 620-630 for A, B, C, DRB1 and DQB1, approximately 500 for DQA1, 606 for DPA1, and around 450 for DPB1. In an earlier analysis of 587 of the donors, high-throughput TCR beta sequencing was used to judge whether each TCR beta V gene segment behaved as functional or pseudogenic. The study aimed to test whether signatures of past pathogen exposure could be identified by cataloging public T cell receptors. A separate validation cohort of over a hundred different subjects was used in addition to the roughly 640-subject first cohort. Among the approximately 400 genotyped donors, around 81% belonged to the genetic ancestry cluster associated with self-reported Caucasian donors. To predict cytomegalovirus infection status, the study combined high-throughput TCR immunosequencing, statistical association of individual TCRs with disease status, and machine learning. Both class I and class II loci were covered by HLA typing, at four-digit resolution. A later genetic analysis took genome-wide SNP genotypes for about three fifths of the 666 donors and used that subset as a discovery cohort.

Deletion took 8 bases off V and 1 base off J, with a span of 8 bases between the germline ends. CDR1 is given as SGHNT and CDR2 as YENEEA, both from the germline V gene. The CDR3 contains 12 residues, cysteine and phenylalanine counted. Just the 36-base CDR3 DNA is kept, in frame starting at base 1. The library was prepared using the immunoSEQ multiplex PCR assay. For the multiplex PCR, a mixture combining 60 forward primers for TCR Vbeta segments and 13 reverse primers for TCR Jbeta segments was used. Amplification of the CDR3 region of rearranged TCR beta genes was performed with a multiplex PCR assay on genomic DNA. On the Illumina HiSeq System, the amplified TCR beta libraries were sequenced as 87-base-pair reads. The paper's processing steps were these. A later analysis counted some 74 million unique TCR beta chains across the 600 to 850 repertoires, and roughly 10 million of these chains were shared by at least two donors. To remove PCR and sequencing errors, raw reads were error-corrected and collapsed into unique sequences using a nearest-neighbor algorithm that merged closely related sequences. Alignment of CDR3 sequences to IMGT reference sequences was used to assign V, D and J gene segments. For a sequence to be retained, a match of at least six nucleotides to both a V gene segment and a J gene segment was required. A rearrangement counted as productive if the CDR3 had no stop codons and remained in frame with V and J, and every other rearrangement counted as non-productive. CDR3 was defined according to IMGT convention as the region running from the second conserved V-encoded cysteine to the conserved J-encoded phenylalanine. The earlier analysis of about 500 of the donors excluded sequences that lacked an unambiguous match to a single V gene segment. An earlier analysis of fewer than 750 of the donors classified V segments as functional when productive rearrangements were above 56.7% and as segregating when the standard deviation between donors was above 5%. A statistical classification framework was built to diagnose cytomegalovirus status from the catalog of TCR beta chain sequences. A later analysis assigned V and J genes by comparing TCR nucleotide sequences with IMGT/GENE-DB human TR gene sequences. A later analysis assigned CDR3 sequences and most-parsimonious VDJ recombination scenarios with the TCRdist pipeline. In a later analysis, each TCR beta chain was defined by its CDR3 amino acid sequence together with its V-gene family, and reads lacking a unique V-gene family were excluded. A later analysis removed 592 highly shared, low-generation-probability nucleotide sequences to deal with suspected cross-contamination and a sequencing artifact. For each public chain, a later analysis derived a clonal expansion index from normalized ranks of inferred template counts within each repertoire. A later analysis computed generation probabilities with a VDJ recombination model fitted to out-of-frame rearrangements, and checked the results against IGoR. Hypergeometric tests were used in a later analysis to score TCR-TCR, TCR-HLA and TCR-CMV co-occurrence, with a repertoire-size bias correction applied to the TCR pairs. A later analysis estimated false discovery rates by permuting HLA or CMV assignments 20 times. In a later analysis, co-occurring TCRs were grouped using DBSCAN, with TCRdist sequence similarity added in when clustering inside HLA-allele-positive subsets. For co-occurrence clustering, repertoires with fewer than 30,000 or more than 120,000 public chains were excluded, along with a handful of repertoires with anomalous nucleotide sharing. TCRdb retrieved this table from immuneACCESS and kept in-frame rearrangements only. Not all clones are present; in checked studies, unresolved V genes account for under half, and no reason is known for the remainder. V and J calls and clone size are copied from that table; D and trimming were computed from the DNA. In this sample's table one finds about 32,000 clones. The ten largest clones add up to approximately 4.8% of the sample.

Overall study results and their limits: The cohort was sequenced for TCR beta chains only, and without alpha or paired-chain data the features that could be detected were limited. In a later analysis, around 17,000 TCR beta sequences were associated with specific HLA alleles at a false discovery rate of 0.05. According to a later analysis, most CMV-associated TCR beta chains appeared to be HLA-restricted, and the HLA associations seemed to be driven largely by CMV exposure. The authors suggested that the approach could potentially be generalized to other disease states and immunological phenotypes. Across donors, most TCR sequences were observed very rarely, whereas some public TCRs were present in many individuals. A later genetic analysis reported fewer N-insertions in productive TCRs among donors in an Asian-associated ancestry cluster than the roughly 700-donor mean. A cluster of highly shared sequence variants was judged likely to be a technical artifact of the sequencing pipeline. Some IMGT-functional V segments, including TRBV6-2 and TRBV6-3, could not be told apart with the 87-base-pair reads, so those segments were excluded. In a later genetic analysis, a missense DCLRE1C variant was associated with V-gene and J-gene trimming of TCR beta chains, and the association was replicated in an independent cohort. The classifier was reported to diagnose cytomegalovirus status with high specificity and sensitivity in both the original cohort and the validation cohort. Immune exposure information for the cohort was limited to CMV serostatus. In an earlier analysis of some 500 of the donors, most TCR beta V segments were observed in productive rearrangements about 87% or about 30% of the time, broadly matching IMGT annotations. The study gave a list of under 200 TCR beta chains associated with cytomegalovirus. A later analysis found that HLA-associated TCR beta chains were more clonally expanded and had lower generation probabilities than equally common non-associated chains. In a later analysis, several top co-occurrence clusters were reported to appear linked to parvovirus B19, influenza, CMV and Epstein-Barr virus. A later analysis found that TCR association rates varied across HLA loci, with DRB1 alleles showing the most associated TCRs and HLA-C alleles the fewest. Correlated functional status among segregating V segments might reflect linkage disequilibrium, but an unknown experimental factor could not be ruled out. HLA typing was unavailable for some donors at each locus, so association tests used only the typed subset. A further reported finding was that TCR beta sequences accurately predicted the HLA-A and HLA-B alleles for most subjects in the first cohort. Because counts were too low, fewer than 20 rarely observed V segments, including chromosome 9 orphons, were excluded from the earlier analysis of around 590 of the donors. Strong co-occurrence of HLA alleles, especially DR and DQ, made assigning TCR associations to individual alleles difficult. A few of the identified cytomegalovirus-associated TCR beta chains were confirmed in vitro to be specific for cytomegalovirus antigens. Sequencing depth was assumed to be roughly uniform across donors in the presence/absence analyses, though that assumption may not hold.

As regards this clone: Its antigen specificity is not known.

The cohort consisted of 666 healthy bone marrow donors. Cohort members were all nominally healthy when sampled, although unrecorded immune exposures were likely present. The donor was CMV seronegative and was included in the group of a few hundred seronegative cohort members. Each donor provided a peripheral blood sample, and peripheral blood mononuclear cells were used for TCR beta sequencing. The Qiagen DNeasy Blood Extraction Kit was used to extract genomic DNA from the blood cell samples. The chain links TRBV11-3 with TRBJ1-2; TRBD1 is a weak D gene call, 6 bases matching. This sequence was found in a female donor in good health and CMV-seronegative. Sequencing was performed on PBMCs. Here is the DNA: TGTGCCAGCCAGGGGAATAACTATGGCTACACCTTC. Translated, it reads CASQGNNYGYTF.